The 11 T cell receptor beta chains below were found in one sample sequenced in a study of post-analysis software for immune sequencing data. Researchers reported that TCR beta cDNA libraries carried unique molecular identifiers. TCRdb used MiXCR to reprocess the PCR reads, holding one entry per CDR3 protein. The profile shows roughly 570,000 distinct CDR3 sequences, 30% to 40% of them singletons. Study findings and constraints: Patients used about 5 TRBV segments, including TRBV5-6, TRBV5-1 and TRBV20-1, more often than controls.

These receptors lack a known antigen. The source material was blood. Receptor source: a girl aged 2-17 years with multiple sclerosis.

With respect to this clonotype: The junction departs from the called germline gene at one end, perhaps through a read error. The V gene is TRBV24-1, the J gene TRBJ1-2; 7 bases are a match to TRBD1. Germline V gene data show CDR1 as KGHDR and CDR2 as SFDVKD. The CDR3 runs 14 residues. The CDR3 is CATSDWDSDYGYAF. The CDR3 nucleotides are TGTGCCACCAGTGACTGGGACAGCGACTATGGCTACGCCTTC.

A few counts support this clonotype. The chain links TRBV11-2 to TRBJ2-4; TRBD1 aligns across 8 bases. The CDR3 runs 15 residues. The V and J ends lost 3 bases and 13 bases, in that order; junction bases with no gene match: 14. CDR1 and CDR2 (germline): SGHAT, FQNNGV. CDR3 in DNA: TGTGCCAGCAGCTTTCGGACAGGGTCATCCTACGGGCAGTACTTC. This sequence encodes CASSFRTGSSYGQYF.

This chain connects TRBV20-1 to TRBJ2-1, with D unclear. The germline CDR1 and CDR2 sequences are DFQATT and SNEGSKA (reference sequence). Trimming stripped 3 bases from V and 7 bases from J, with 7 bases between. CDR3 size: 11 residues. CDR3 protein: CSASRANEQFF. Here the CDR3 DNA reads TGCAGTGCTAGTCGCGCTAATGAGCAGTTCTTC.

This chain joins TRBV2 and TRBJ2-2, with D possibly matching TRBD1 (6 bases). V was pared by 4 bases and J by 1 base, with 7 bases between. The CDR3 is 14 amino acids. Germline-derived CDR1 and CDR2 are SNHLY and FYNNEI. The CDR3 nucleotides are TGTGCCAGCAGTGGGGGACAGAACACCGGGGAGCTGTTTTTT. Protein sequence: CASSGGQNTGELFF.

The J gene is TRBJ2-7, the V gene TRBV14; TRBD1 might be the D (5 bases). This CDR3 has 18 residues. V was pared by 0 bases and J by 0 bases, with 18 bases between. Germline V gene data show CDR1 as SGHDN and CDR2 as FVKESK. The DNA for the CDR3 is TGTGCCAGCAGCCAAGATTTTAGGAAGGGGCGCGGCTCCTACGAGCAGTACTTC. It yields the protein CASSQDFRKGRGSYEQYF. The whole variable domain, remainder taken from reference TRBV14 and TRBJ2-7, is EAGVTQFPSHSVIEKGQTVTLRCDPISGHDNLYWYRRVMGKEIKFLLHFVKESKQDESGMPNNRFLAERTGGTYSTLKVQPAELEDSGVYFCASSQDFRKGRGSYEQYFGPGTRLTVT.

The rearrangement links TRBV9 to TRBJ2-3, with D maybe TRBD2 (6 bases). V dropped 0 bases and J dropped 12 bases, with 8 bases sitting between them. Germline assignment: CDR1 SGDLS and CDR2 YYNGEE. The length of the CDR3 is 11 residues. CDR3 coding DNA: TGTGCCAGCAGCGTAGCGGGGGTACAGTATTTT. This translates into CASSVAGVQYF.

This clonotype came up a few times. CDR3 region: CASSEQGSDTQYF. The CDR3 bases are TGTGCCAGCAGTGAGCAGGGCTCAGATACGCAGTATTTT. This rearrangement joins TRBV2 to TRBJ2-3; TRBD1 is a possible D gene (5 bases). The CDR3 totals 13 residues. V gave up 3 bases and J gave up 4 bases, with 8 bases separating them. The germline gives CDR1 SNHLY, CDR2 FYNNEI.

On this clonotype itself: A read error is likely, as this CDR3 ends without the conserved phenylalanine or tryptophan. The rearrangement links TRBV5-1 to TRBJ2-3, with D possibly being TRBD2 (7 bases). CDR1 is SGHRS and CDR2 is YFSETQ in the germline V gene. The V and J ends lost 3 bases and 1 base respectively, with 12 bases between them. The CDR3 is made up of 15 amino acids. CDR3 in DNA: TGCGCCAGCAGCTCCTCGGGGGGCCGCACAGATACGCAGTATTCT. Translating gives CASSSSGGRTDTQYS.

The chain links TRBV6-6 to TRBJ1-6; 7 nucleotides agree with TRBD1. The CDR3 extends over 17 amino acids. The germline V gene encodes CDR1 MNHNY and CDR2 SVGAGI (reference sequence). The trim removed 0 bases at V and 3 bases at J, leaving 5 bases unmatched. The CDR3 is CASSYSMRDSYNSPLHF. For the CDR3, the DNA is TGTGCCAGCAGTTACTCGATGAGGGACAGCTATAATTCACCCCTCCACTTT.

V is TRBV20-1 and J is TRBJ1-1; 7 bases align to TRBD1. Trimming took 4 bases from V and 0 from J; bases not matched to a gene: 2. The CDR3 sequence is 13 residues long. CDR1 DFQATT and CDR2 SNEGSKA come from the germline V gene (reference sequence). The CDR3 nucleotides are TGCAGTGCTATCAGGGGGTTGAACACTGAAGCTTTCTTT. This codes for CSAIRGLNTEAFF.

In this sample, this clonotype turned up a few times. The chain employs TRBV7-2 and TRBJ2-7; either TRBD1 or TRBD2 may supply D (5 bases each). Germline assignment: CDR1 SGHTA and CDR2 FQGNSA. Trimming shortened V by 1 base and J by 2 bases, and 12 bases separated the two germline ends. The CDR3 runs 15 residues. This chain's CDR3 is CASSLVGTQAYEQYF. CDR3 nucleotides: TGTGCCAGCAGCTTAGTTGGGACGCAAGCCTACGAGCAGTACTTC.